The 27 T cell receptor beta chains reported below all come from one sample, sequenced in a study of blood T cell dynamics during melanoma immunotherapy. This table comes from immunoSEQ multiplex PCR, and its TCRdb copy is limited to in-frame clones, with some not included. The table records 9,900 or so clones, about four fifths of them present only once. Time point defined: pre-treatment baseline. Sample: blood, taken from a patient treated with checkpoint blockade. These receptors all come from a human donor with melanoma.

The J gene is TRBJ1-1, the V gene TRBV4-3; D perhaps matches TRBD1 (5 bases). This CDR3 comprises 14 residues. CDR1 and CDR2 from the germline V gene are LGHNA and YSLEER. V shed 4 bases and J shed 1 base, with 10 bases lying between them. In DNA form, the CDR3 reads TGCGCCAGCAGCCCCGGGACGGCGAACACTGAAGCTTTCTTT. It codes for CASSPGTANTEAFF.

The J gene is TRBJ1-4, the V gene TRBV6-6, with D unresolved. Trimming shortened V by 3 bases and J by 5 bases, and 10 bases separated the two germline ends. Germline CDR1 MNHNY, CDR2 SVGAGI (reference sequence). This CDR3 has 14 residues. This CDR3 is CASSYGQSNEKLFF. The DNA for the CDR3 is TGTGCCAGCAGTTATGGCCAGAGCAATGAAAAACTGTTTTTT.

The rearrangement joins TRBV7-9 to TRBJ2-5; the D is unclear. Germline CDR1 and CDR2: SEHNR and FQNEAQ (reference sequence). V lost 8 bases and J 1 base, leaving 11 bases between the germline ends. The CDR3 contains 13 residues. CDR3 sequence (DNA): TGTGCCAGCCACTCGGGCCCCCAAGAGACCCAGTACTTC. Translating it yields CASHSGPQETQYF.

As concerns this clone: An end of the junction does not agree with germline; a read error may underlie this. The sample contains more than one DNA sequence encoding this CDR3. The chain links TRBV5-4 to TRBJ2-2; 8 bases align to TRBD1. Germline CDR1 reads SGHNT; CDR2 reads YYREEE (reference sequence). The length of the CDR3 is 14 residues. This CDR3 is CASSPGQDTGELFF. CDR3 sequence (DNA): TGCGCCAGCAGCCCGGGACAGGACACCGGGGAGCTGTTTTTT.

The CDR3 here is CAWIKRGAGANVLTF. CDR3 nucleotide sequence: TGTGCCTGGATTAAAAGGGGTGCTGGGGCCAACGTCCTGACTTTC. The V and J genes are TRBV30 and TRBJ2-6; possibly TRBD1 for D (5 bases). V was pared by 4 bases and J by 2 bases, with 12 bases between. Looked up from germline, CDR1 is GTSNPN and CDR2 is SVGIG (reference sequence). The CDR3 runs 15 residues.

V usage is TRBV27 and J usage is TRBJ2-3; the D is unclear. The germline V and J ends were trimmed by 3 bases and 2 bases, with 6 bases remaining between them. Germline V gives CDR1 MNHEY, CDR2 SMNVEV (reference sequence). The CDR3 consists of 13 residues. The CDR3 region has the DNA TGTGCCAGCAGTTTGGGGTTCACAGATACGCAGTATTTT. It specifies CASSLGFTDTQYF.

V gene TRBV6-5 combines with J gene TRBJ2-3, with 7 bases identical to TRBD2. The CDR3 is 15 amino acids. V shed 6 bases, J shed 3 bases, and the junction held 9 bases outside the gene matches. The V gene's germline CDR1 is MNHEY and CDR2 SVGAGI. CDR3: CASRPPGGPTDTQYF. In DNA form, the CDR3 reads TGTGCCAGCAGGCCCCCGGGGGGACCTACAGATACGCAGTATTTT.

A few counts support this clone. The V and J genes are TRBV7-3 and TRBJ2-7, with D perhaps matching TRBD1 or TRBD2 (6 bases each). This CDR3 comprises 13 residues. Germline CDR1 SGHTA, CDR2 FQGTGA. Trimming pared 5 bases from V and 7 bases from J, leaving 15 bases between. The CDR3 is CASSPPGGQEQYF. The CDR3 DNA sequence: TGTGCCAGCAGCCCCCCCGGGGGCCAGGAGCAGTACTTC.

This chain joins TRBV13 and TRBJ1-1; TRBD1 might be the D (6 bases). V lost 0 bases and J 4 bases, leaving 6 bases between the germline ends. The CDR3 is 13 residues long. Germline assignment: CDR1 PRHDT and CDR2 FYEKMQ (reference sequence). The CDR3 sequence is CASSLGGGTEAFF. The CDR3 DNA is TGTGCCAGCAGCTTAGGAGGGGGCACTGAAGCTTTCTTT. Full variable domain (remainder filled in from reference TRBV13 and TRBJ1-1): AAGVIQSPRHLIKEKRETATLKCYPIPRHDTVYWYQQGPGQDPQFLISFYEKMQSDKGSIPDRFSAQQFSDYHSELNMSSLELGDSALYFCASSLGGGTEAFFGQGTRLTVV.

V gene TRBV2 combines with J gene TRBJ2-3, with 8 bases lining up with TRBD2. J was trimmed by 3 bases and V by 8 bases; bases with no gene match: 10. This CDR3 spans 15 amino acids. CDR1 is SNHLY, CDR2 FYNNEI, per germline. DNA for the CDR3: TGTGCCAGCCTGGGTTCACGGGGGGGAACAGATACGCAGTATTTT. As protein: CASLGSRGGTDTQYF.

This clone appeared once. The chain joins TRBV4-3 to TRBJ1-6, with unresolved D. Trimming removed 0 bases from V and 5 bases from J, with 8 bases in between. Germline values: CDR1 LGHNA, CDR2 YSLEER. This CDR3 spans 15 amino acids. CDR3 residues: CASSQDNSNNSPLHF. CDR3 in DNA: TGCGCCAGCAGCCAAGATAACAGTAATAATTCACCCCTCCACTTT.

This chain links TRBV19 with TRBJ2-7; D might be TRBD1 (7 bases). V lost 4 bases, J lost 6 bases, and 19 bases lay in between. Germline loops: CDR1 LNHDA, CDR2 SQIVND (reference sequence). CDR3 size: 15 residues. CDR3 residues: CASSTTGGRGTEQYF. The CDR3 DNA sequence: TGTGCCAGTAGTACGACCGGGGGCAGGGGGACCGAGCAGTACTTC.

V is TRBV30 and J is TRBJ2-7; 7 nucleotides align to TRBD2. V was clipped by 6 bases and J by 1 base; unmatched bases: 9. CDR1 is GTSNPN, CDR2 SVGIG, per germline (reference sequence). This CDR3 region has 14 residues. CDR3 coding DNA: TGTGCCTGCCAGCCGGGGGGAAAGTCCTACGAGCAGTACTTC. Translation: CACQPGGKSYEQYF.

This rearrangement joins TRBV30 to TRBJ2-7; maybe TRBD2 (7 bases). V shed 0 bases and J shed 7 bases, with 13 bases lying between them. The CDR3 extends over 13 amino acids. From germline, CDR1 is GTSNPN and CDR2 SVGIG (reference sequence). CDR3 in DNA: TGTGCCTGGAGTGTCCGGGGGGCTTGGGAGCAGTACTTC. Amino acids: CAWSVRGAWEQYF. The variable domain in full, completed from reference TRBV30 and TRBJ2-7, reads SQTIHQWPATLVQPVGSPLSLECTVEGTSNPNLYWYRQAAGRGLQLLFYSVGIGQISSEVPQNLSASRPQDRQFILSSKKLLLSDSGFYLCAWSVRGAWEQYFGPGTRLTVT.

This chain connects TRBV7-9 to TRBJ2-5, with a weak D call TRBD2 (6 bases). V was pared by 3 bases and J by 10 bases, with 12 bases between. From germline, CDR1 is SEHNR and CDR2 FQNEAQ (reference sequence). The CDR3 is 12 residues long. The CDR3 DNA is TGTGCCAGCAGCTTTGGGCCGGAGGGCCAGTACTTC. It specifies CASSFGPEGQYF.

The J gene is TRBJ2-5, the V gene TRBV19, with D hard to call. The germline V and J ends were trimmed by 4 bases and 2 bases, with 20 bases remaining between them. From germline, CDR1 is LNHDA and CDR2 SQIVND (reference sequence). The CDR3 loop spans 17 amino acids. The CDR3 coding sequence is TGTGCCAGTAGTACCTCACCCTATGCCTCCATACAAGAGACCCAGTACTTC. Protein product: CASSTSPYASIQETQYF.

The CDR3 DNA sequence: TGTGCCAGCAGTCTCGCCGGGACAGGGAATGAAAAACTGTTTTTT. It specifies CASSLAGTGNEKLFF. The J gene is TRBJ1-4, the V gene TRBV2; 9 bases match TRBD1. Germline lookup yields CDR1 SNHLY and CDR2 FYNNEI. CDR3 length: 15 amino acids. Trimming at V came to 5 bases and at J to 5 bases, leaving 6 bases not matched to a gene.

V usage is TRBV7-9 and J usage is TRBJ1-5; the D gene is possibly TRBD1 (5 bases). The V end was cut by 3 bases, the J end by 5 bases, with 11 bases between. Germline CDR1 is SEHNR and CDR2 is FQNEAQ (reference sequence). The CDR3 is 14 residues long. CDR3 nucleotides: TGTGCCAGCAGCTTCGGGGGGGTAGATCAGCCCCAGCATTTT. It codes for CASSFGGVDQPQHF.

The V call is TRBV11-3, the J call TRBJ2-2; D unclear. The V gene's germline CDR1 is SGHNT and CDR2 YENEEA. The CDR3 spans 15 residues. The V gene lost 0 bases and the J gene lost 6 bases, with 11 bases spanning the gap. The CDR3 region is CASSLDPRVAGELFF. CDR3 coding DNA: TGTGCCAGCAGCTTAGACCCAAGGGTGGCCGGGGAGCTGTTTTTT.

The V and J genes are TRBV6-5 and TRBJ1-1, with D perhaps matching TRBD1 (5 bases). The CDR3 has 14 residues. CDR1 is MNHEY and CDR2 is SVGAGI in the germline V gene. Trimming left V 2 bases short and J 11 bases short, with 18 bases between. CDR3 amino acids: CASSYGAGSTAAFF. For the CDR3, the DNA is TGTGCCAGCAGTTACGGCGCAGGGTCGACAGCCGCTTTCTTT.

This clone was detected once. The V and J genes are TRBV19 and TRBJ2-7; D not resolved. The V gene lost 4 bases and the J gene lost 6 bases, with 13 bases spanning the gap. Germline CDR1 is LNHDA and CDR2 is SQIVND (reference sequence). CDR3 length: 13 residues. The CDR3 DNA reads as TGTGCCAGTAGTAAGACGGTTCAGGTCGAGCAGTACTTC. As protein: CASSKTVQVEQYF. The whole variable domain, remainder taken from reference TRBV19 and TRBJ2-7, is DGGITQSPKYLFRKEGQNVTLSCEQNLNHDAMYWYRQDPGQGLRLIYYSQIVNDFQKGDIAEGYSVSREKKESFPLTVTSAQKNPTAFYLCASSKTVQVEQYFGPGTRLTVT.

The chain uses TRBV7-2 and TRBJ2-7; 11 bases line up with TRBD2. The V gene end was trimmed by 0 bases and the J gene end by 4 bases; junction bases not matched to a gene: 14. Per the germline V gene, CDR1 is SGHTA and CDR2 is FQGNSA. The CDR3 contains 19 residues. This CDR3 reads CASSLAATSGVGGIYEQYF. In DNA form, the CDR3 reads TGTGCCAGCAGCTTAGCGGCGACTAGCGGGGTCGGCGGGATTTACGAGCAGTACTTC.

This chain connects TRBV5-6 to TRBJ1-3; D not certain. CDR3 length: 14 amino acids. In germline, CDR1 is SGHDT, CDR2 YYEEEE. The V gene lost 1 base and the J gene lost 7 bases, with 12 bases spanning the gap. Written as DNA, the CDR3 is TGTGCCAGCAGCTTGAATTCTGGGAGCAACACCATATATTTT. Translation gives CASSLNSGSNTIYF.

The rearrangement uses TRBV9 and TRBJ1-2; D not resolved. Germline-derived CDR1 and CDR2 are SGDLS and YYNGEE. The CDR3 covers 16 residues. Trimming removed 0 bases at V and 2 bases at J, with 14 bases between. CDR3 residues: CASSVEPGDFNYGYTF. The CDR3 region has the DNA TGTGCCAGCAGCGTAGAACCAGGAGACTTCAACTATGGCTACACCTTC.

This clone was detected only once. J is TRBJ1-1 and V is TRBV5-6, with 8 bases lining up with TRBD1. V lost 3 bases, J lost 2 bases, and 6 bases stayed unmatched. The germline CDR1 and CDR2 sequences are SGHDT and YYEEEE. This CDR3 has 15 residues. Here the CDR3 reads CASSWGTGPNTEAFF. The CDR3 DNA follows: TGTGCCAGCAGCTGGGGGACAGGACCAAACACTGAAGCTTTCTTT.

The genes are TRBV25-1 and TRBJ1-2; D possibly corresponds to TRBD1 (6 bases). Germline V gene data show CDR1 as MGHDK and CDR2 as SYGVNS. The CDR3 covers 17 residues. The V end was cut by 1 base, the J end by 5 bases, with 20 bases between. Written as DNA, the CDR3 is TGTGCCAGCAGTGAATCAGGGACGGCAGGGGAACTATATGGCTACACCTTC. It encodes CASSESGTAGELYGYTF.

Points on this clone: Other DNA sequences in this specimen translate into the identical CDR3. The genes are TRBV9 and TRBJ1-2; TRBD1 might be the D (5 bases). Deletions cut 2 bases from V and 7 bases from J, with 9 bases between. The germline V gene has CDR1 SGDLS and CDR2 YYNGEE. This CDR3 is 12 amino acids long. CDR3 amino acids: CASSVGGFGYTF. The CDR3 coding sequence is TGTGCCAGCAGCGTTGGGGGTTTTGGCTACACCTTC.